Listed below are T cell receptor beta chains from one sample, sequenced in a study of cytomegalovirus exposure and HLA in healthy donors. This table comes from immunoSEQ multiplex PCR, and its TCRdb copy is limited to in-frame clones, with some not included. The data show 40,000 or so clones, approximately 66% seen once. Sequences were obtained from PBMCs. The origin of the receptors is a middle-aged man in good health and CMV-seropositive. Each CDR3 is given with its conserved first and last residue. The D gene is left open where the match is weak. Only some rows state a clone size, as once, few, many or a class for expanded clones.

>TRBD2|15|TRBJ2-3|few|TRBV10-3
CAISDRSGGADTQYF
TGTGCCATCAGTGATCGTAGCGGGGGGGCAGATACGCAGTATTTT
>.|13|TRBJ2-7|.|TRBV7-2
CASSSRRGYEQYF
TGTGCCAGCAGCTCCCGACGGGGCTACGAGCAGTACTTC
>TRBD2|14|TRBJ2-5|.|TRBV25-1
CASRDGTSVETQYF
TGTGCCAGCAGGGACGGGACTAGCGTCGAGACCCAGTACTTC
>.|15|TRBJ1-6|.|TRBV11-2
CASSLDPQGVSPLHF
TGTGCCAGCAGCTTAGACCCCCAGGGTGTTTCACCCCTCCACTTT
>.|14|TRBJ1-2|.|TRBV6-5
CASSYATGNYGYTF
TGTGCCAGCAGTTACGCCACAGGGAACTATGGCTACACCTTC
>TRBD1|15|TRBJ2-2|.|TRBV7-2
CASSSDRGRTGELFF
TGTGCCAGCAGCTCCGACAGGGGGCGGACCGGGGAGCTGTTTTTT
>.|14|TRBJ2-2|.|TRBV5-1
CASFREVNTGELFF
TGCGCCAGCTTCAGGGAGGTCAACACCGGGGAGCTGTTTTTT
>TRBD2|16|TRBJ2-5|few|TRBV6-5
CASSYSSGTIKETQYF
TGTGCCAGCAGTTACTCGTCCGGGACTATCAAAGAGACCCAGTACTTC
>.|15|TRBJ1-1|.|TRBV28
CASTLSGVLYTEAFF
TGTGCCAGCACTCTCAGCGGGGTCCTGTACACTGAAGCTTTCTTT
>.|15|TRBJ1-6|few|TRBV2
CASNADSGYNSPLHF
TGTGCCAGCAATGCTGATAGTGGCTATAATTCACCCCTCCACTTT